This T cell receptor beta chain was recorded in a study of CD8 T cells in Susac syndrome. The germline V and J ends were trimmed by 5 bases and 0 bases, with 26 bases remaining between them. This CDR3 spans 21 amino acids. Germline V CDR1 and CDR2: MDHEN, SYDVKM. Sequencing of TCR beta was carried out in blood CD8+ and CD4+ T cells. Random-hexamer reverse transcription was applied to roughly 0.45 to 1 ug RNA. From the immunoSEQ multiplex PCR reads, TCRdb called clonotypes with MiXCR, one entry per CDR3 protein. Altogether approximately 270,000 distinct CDR3 sequences are present, roughly 95% being singletons, with the ten largest covering roughly 0.072%.

The source material was CD4+ T cells from PBMCs. The clonotype comes from a human donor with multiple sclerosis. J is TRBJ2-6 and V is TRBV28; unclear D gene. The CDR3 DNA sequence: TGTGCCAGCAGTCCTTTACTATTCACTGGCCAGTTGATCTCTGGGGCCAACGTCCTGACTTTC. Encoded protein: CASSPLLFTGQLISGANVLTF.